The sequence of this T cell receptor (beta chain) was determined in a study of beta chain features in type 1 diabetes (dated by TCRdb to the late 2010s). The study in broad terms: No differences in mean age, gender distribution, total cell number or subset yield were found between patients and healthy donors. A total of 100 million to 110 million sorted cells were examined across all samples, and a strong correlation was observed between cell number per subset and RNA yield. Naive and central memory subsets were obtained from all 30 or so donors, but regulatory and stem cell-like memory subsets were isolated from only 8 patients and roughly 8 healthy donors. In the study, recently diagnosed type 1 diabetes patients and matched healthy donors were compared on the TCRB repertoires of their sorted circulating CD4+ T cell subsets.

About this clone: This receptor's antigen is unknown. The input lacks base qualities; no much larger clone sits a single base away.

The High Capacity cDNA Reverse Transcription Kit was used to reverse transcribe all of the isolated RNA, meaning that expressed TCRB transcripts were what got sequenced. Naive, central memory and regulatory T cell samples underwent deep immunoSEQ sequencing, averaging approximately 3.3 million total reads per sample. After sorted cells were lysed in RLT buffer, RNA was extracted with DNase-treated RNeasy Micro or Mini kits, with the choice depending on cell number. Each cell subset was processed separately to prevent cross-contamination, with patient and healthy donor samples processed together. TCRB sequences were amplified from cDNA with the immunoSEQ multiplex PCR, producing 87-bp fragments spanning the CDR3 region. Sequencing of the amplicons was performed on the Illumina HiSeq platform. Regarding the original processing steps: Synthetic template baselines were used to correct PCR bias computationally, reads within Hamming distance 2 were collapsed together, and singletons that could not be merged were discarded. By aligning reads against IMGT, V, D and J genes, CDR3 length, and insertions or deletions at six rearrangement sites were assigned. Within each subset, clonotype counts were normalized to the number of sorted cells before true diversity and Gini coefficients were calculated with the tcR R package. Repertoire sharing was quantified using the overlap coefficient calculated on TCRB nucleotide sequences. Out-of-frame TCRB sequences from naive cells were analyzed to stand in for the pre-selection repertoire. Sourced from immuneACCESS, this table was stored by TCRdb with only in-frame sequences that have V and J called. A share of the clones is absent; for the studies checked, an unresolved V gene accounts for under half, and the remainder has no known explanation. V and J calls and clone size are those listed in that table; D and trimming were worked out from the DNA. In all, the sample holds around 500,000 clones, and around 10% of those were seen once. The ten biggest clones cover more than 0.045% of the sample.

Each donor gave one peripheral blood draw, averaging approximately 120 mL, which was collected into heparinised tubes. Naive, central memory, regulatory and stem cell-like memory CD4+ T cells were sorted on a BD FACSAria II using a panel including CD45RO, CCR7, CD25, CD127, CD95 and CD27. All sorted populations exceeded 95% purity. Right away, PBMCs were isolated by Lymphoprep density gradient centrifugation and were stained directly, with no culture step. To minimize batch effects, samples were stained and sorted in pairs, one healthy donor with one patient per experiment. Results the study describes overall, beyond this receptor: At VDJ recombination sites, type 1 diabetes patients had fewer insertions and more deleted nucleotides, which implies abnormalities in thymic rearrangement. In all four CD4+ subsets, TCRB CDR3 length was moderately but significantly shorter in type 1 diabetes patients. Because the HLA sub-analyses included only small numbers of individuals, any influence of HLA type on TCRB rearrangement was left unresolved. Because cDNA was sequenced instead of genomic DNA, activated cells with high expression could be over-represented, although the groups did not differ in activation or CD3 levels. Naive, central memory and regulatory TCRB repertoires appeared more similar among patients than among healthy donors. PCR might favor shorter templates, but patient and control samples were amplified and corrected together, so any skew would affect both groups equally.

The source is a woman aged 18-30 years in good health. Sequenced material: naive CD4+ T cells from blood. The meaning of the sample's cell subset or site label: true naive CD4+ T cells.

The CDR3 reads CASSIDRTAYNEQFF. The DNA reads TGTGCCAGTAGTATAGACCGGACAGCCTACAATGAGCAGTTCTTC. The sequence joins TRBV19 to TRBJ2-1, with a weak D call of TRBD1 (6 bases match). The CDR3 sequence holds 15 residues, the cysteine and phenylalanine included. Only the CDR3 DNA is retained, 45 bases long and in frame from the first base. CDR1 and CDR2, per the germline V gene (reference sequence), are LNHDA and SQIVND. V gives up 0 bases and J gives up 2 bases, and the segment between their germline ends measures 8 bases.